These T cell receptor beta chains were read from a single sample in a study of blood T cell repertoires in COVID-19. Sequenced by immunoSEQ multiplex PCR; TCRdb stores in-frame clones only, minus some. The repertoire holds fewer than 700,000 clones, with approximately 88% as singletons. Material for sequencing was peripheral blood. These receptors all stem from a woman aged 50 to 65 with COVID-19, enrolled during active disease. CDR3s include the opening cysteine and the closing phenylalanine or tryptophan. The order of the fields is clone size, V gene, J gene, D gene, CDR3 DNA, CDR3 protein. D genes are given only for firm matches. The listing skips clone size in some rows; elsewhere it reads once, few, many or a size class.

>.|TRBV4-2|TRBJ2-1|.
TGTGCCAGCAGCCAAGAACCTCGCGGGTCCTCCTACAATGAGCAGTTCTTC
CASSQEPRGSSYNEQFF
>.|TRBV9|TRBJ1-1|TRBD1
TGTGCCAGCAGCGTAGGACAGGGGCGGGGCACTGAAGCTTTCTTT
CASSVGQGRGTEAFF
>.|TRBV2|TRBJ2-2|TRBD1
TGTGCCAGCAGTCGACTGGGACAGGCGAACACCGGGGAGCTGTTTTTT
CASSRLGQANTGELFF
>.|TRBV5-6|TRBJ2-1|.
TGTGCCAGCAGCTTGTTGGGGAGCTCCTACAATGAGCAGTTCTTC
CASSLLGSSYNEQFF
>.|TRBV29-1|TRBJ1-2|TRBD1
TGCAGCGCTGAGGACAGGACTAACTATGGCTACACCTTC
CSAEDRTNYGYTF
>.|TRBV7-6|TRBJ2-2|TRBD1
TGTGCCAGCAGCCCCGGGACAGGGGGCCGTGGGGGGACCGGGGAGCTGTTTTTT
CASSPGTGGRGGTGELFF
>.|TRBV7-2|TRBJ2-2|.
TGTGCCAGCAGCTTAGAGGGGCCGGGCACCGGGGAGCTGTTTTTT
CASSLEGPGTGELFF
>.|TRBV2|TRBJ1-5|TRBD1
TGTGCCAGCACCCAGACAGGGGGTAAGCCTCAGCCCCAGCATTTT
CASTQTGGKPQPQHF
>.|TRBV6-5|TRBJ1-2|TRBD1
TGTGCCAGCAGTTACTCGACAGGGCATCCTTATGGCTACACCTTC
CASSYSTGHPYGYTF
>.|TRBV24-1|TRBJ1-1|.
TGTGCCACCGGTAACAGTCTCGGCACTGAAGCTTTCTTT
CATGNSLGTEAFF
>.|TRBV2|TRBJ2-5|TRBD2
TGTGCCAGCAGTGAGCCCCGGGGGGGCCGGGAGACCCAGTACTTC
CASSEPRGGRETQYF
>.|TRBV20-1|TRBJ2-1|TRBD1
TGCAGTGCTAGTCTGGGACAGGGGGTGGACAATGAGCAGTTCTTC
CSASLGQGVDNEQFF
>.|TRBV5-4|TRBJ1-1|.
TGTGCCAGCAGCTCGGGTAGAGACACTGAAGCTTTCTTT
CASSSGRDTEAFF
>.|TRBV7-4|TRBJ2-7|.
TGTGCCAGCAGCTTAAAAACCGGGGGAGTAGGGTCCTACGAGCAGTACTTC
CASSLKTGGVGSYEQYF
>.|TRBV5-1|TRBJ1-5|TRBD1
TGCGCCAGCAGTCAGGAGACAGGGCTTCAGCCCCAGCATTTT
CASSQETGLQPQHF
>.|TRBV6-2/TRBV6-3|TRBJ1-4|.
TGTGCCAGCAGTCCGCGGGTTTTTGGGGAAAAACTGTTTTTT
CASSPRVFGEKLFF
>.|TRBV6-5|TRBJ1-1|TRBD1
TGTGCCACCCGGACAGGGGGCACGGAGAGCGCTGAAGCTTTCTTT
CATRTGGTESAEAFF
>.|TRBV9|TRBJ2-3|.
TGTGCCAGCAGCGTAGAGGCGGGGGCCTACACAGATACGCAGTATTTT
CASSVEAGAYTDTQYF
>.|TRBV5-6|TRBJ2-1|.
TGTGCCAGCAGCTTGGCGGACTCACCTTACAATGAGCAGTTCTTC
CASSLADSPYNEQFF
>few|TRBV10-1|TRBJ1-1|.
TGCGCCAGCAGTGAGTCGGGGGAGGCGGCTGAAGCTTTCTTT
CASSESGEAAEAFF
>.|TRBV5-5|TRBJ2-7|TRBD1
TGTGCCAGCAGCTTGGGGGACAGGGGCTTCTACGAGCAGTACTTC
CASSLGDRGFYEQYF
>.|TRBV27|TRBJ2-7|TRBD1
TGTGCCAGCAGCCCGTTTAGGGACAGGGGAGCTAACTACGAGCAGTACTTC
CASSPFRDRGANYEQYF
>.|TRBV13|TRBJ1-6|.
TGTGCCAGCAGCCATCGAGACCCTGGTGGGCCACCCCTCCACTTT
CASSHRDPGGPPLHF
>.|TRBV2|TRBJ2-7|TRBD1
TGTGCCAGCAGTGAACTTGGGACAGGGAACGAGCAGTACTTC
CASSELGTGNEQYF
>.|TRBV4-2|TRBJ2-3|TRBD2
TGTGCCAGCAGCTCTCTAGCGGGGGCCACAGATACGCAGTATTTT
CASSSLAGATDTQYF
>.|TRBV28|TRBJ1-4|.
TGTGCCAGCAGCCAACCCCGGGGGGAAAAACTGTTTTTT
CASSQPRGEKLFF
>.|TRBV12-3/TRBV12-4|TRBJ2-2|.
TGTGCCAGCTCAGACAGGAACACCGGGGAGCTGTTTTTT
CASSDRNTGELFF
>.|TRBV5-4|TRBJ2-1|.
TGTGCCAGCAGCTCCGGAGGGGAGCAGTTCTTC
CASSSGGEQFF
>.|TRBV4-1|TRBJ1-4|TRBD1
TGCGCCAGCAGCCAACCCAACAGGGGTACTTATGAAAAACTGTTTTTT
CASSQPNRGTYEKLFF
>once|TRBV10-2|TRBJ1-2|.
TGCGCCAGCAGTGAGTCGAGGAGGGATGGCTACACCTTC
CASSESRRDGYTF
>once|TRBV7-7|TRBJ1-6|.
TGTACCGCAGCGGGAGCGAGAGGCCTCAGCTCCTATAATTCACCCCTCCACTTT
CTAAGARGLSSYNSPLHF
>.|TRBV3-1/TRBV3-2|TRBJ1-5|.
TGTGCCAGCAGCCGCGGGCGGTATCAGCCCCAGCATTTT
CASSRGRYQPQHF
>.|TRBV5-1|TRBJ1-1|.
TGCGCCAGCAGCTTGGGATGGCCGGGGGAGAACACTGAAGCTTTCTTT
CASSLGWPGENTEAFF
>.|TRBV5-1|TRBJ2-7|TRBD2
TGCGCCAGCAGCCGGGAGGGAAGTCGACCATCCGAGCAGTACTTC
CASSREGSRPSEQYF
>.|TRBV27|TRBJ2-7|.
TGTGCCAGTTGGCAGGGGGGCTTC
CASWQGGF
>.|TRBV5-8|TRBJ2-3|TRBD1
TGTGCCAGCAGCTTGGGGTTGAGGGGGCCCACAGATACGCAGTATTTT
CASSLGLRGPTDTQYF
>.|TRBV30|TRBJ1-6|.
TGTGCCTGGATGGGGGCGTGGGGGCGCCCCCTCCACTTT
CAWMGAWGRPLHF
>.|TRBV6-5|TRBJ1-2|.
TGTGCCAGCAGCGACCTTTATCGAGGCGGCTACACCTTC
CASSDLYRGGYTF